Below, 7 T cell receptor beta chains from the same sample are listed, as sequenced in a study of patients and donors after allogeneic stem cell transplantation. TCRdb independently ran MiXCR on the RT-PCR reads; one entry per CDR3 protein. The sample has some 960,000 distinct CDR3 sequences; roughly 17% are singletons. Sequenced sample: blood, either unsorted or a sorted T cell fraction (not recorded which). All receptors come from a human donor who was either an allogeneic HSCT recipient or a stem cell or donor lymphocyte infusion donor (not recorded which). It is not recorded whose cells these are; they may come from a transplant donor.

This clonotype has just a few counts. The V call is TRBV12-3 or TRBV12-4, the J call TRBJ2-2; D is possibly TRBD2 (6 bases). The CDR3 is 15 amino acids. Trimming removed 6 bases from V and 6 bases from J, with 17 bases in between. CDR3 residues: CASSTPLGGPGELFF. In DNA, the CDR3 is TGTGCCAGCAGCACTCCCCTCGGAGGGCCCGGGGAGCTGTTTTTT.

There are a few counts of this clonotype. The chain joins TRBV5-1 to TRBJ2-3, with D possibly called TRBD1 or TRBD2 (5 bases each). V gave up 5 bases and J gave up 4 bases, with 17 bases separating them. Germline CDR1 is SGHRS and CDR2 is YFSETQ. The CDR3 is made up of 15 amino acids. The CDR3 DNA is TGCGCCAGCAGGCCCGGGACCCGGAACCCAGATACGCAGTATTTT. This encodes CASRPGTRNPDTQYF.

Note on this clonotype: A junction boundary mismatches the germline segment, possibly from a read error. This chain connects TRBV7-7 to TRBJ2-7; possibly TRBD2 for D (5 bases). This CDR3 spans 14 amino acids. Germline V gene lookup returns CDR1 SSHAT and CDR2 FNYEAQ (reference sequence). CDR3 DNA sequence: TGTGCTAGCAGCTTAGATGGCTCGAGGGCCGAGCAGTACTTC. It yields the protein CASSLDGSRAEQYF.

This clonotype occurred once. The CDR3 nucleotides are TGTGCCAGCAGCTTGTCAAGGAGTTCGGATACGCAGTATTTT. Protein product: CASSLSRSSDTQYF. The gene calls are TRBV7-3 and TRBJ2-3; D call uncertain. Between the trimmed V and J ends, which lost 3 bases and 6 bases, there was a span of 13 bases. In germline, CDR1 is SGHTA, CDR2 FQGTGA. This CDR3 is built from 14 residues.

This clonotype was recorded a few times. This sequence joins TRBV20-1 and TRBJ2-6; TRBD1 matches 7 bases. The junction had 14 bases not matched to a gene; V was cut back by 6 bases and J by 0 bases. The CDR3 covers 18 residues. Germline lookup yields CDR1 DFQATT and CDR2 SNEGSKA (reference sequence). This chain's CDR3 is CSAQGPGQRTSGANVLTF. The CDR3 DNA reads as TGCAGTGCCCAGGGCCCGGGACAGCGCACCTCTGGGGCCAACGTCCTGACTTTC.

V is TRBV5-1 and J is TRBJ2-7; no reliable D call. The CDR3 contains 14 residues. Germline assignment: CDR1 SGHRS and CDR2 YFSETQ. V lost 0 bases and J 1 base, leaving 8 bases between the germline ends. The CDR3 here is CASSLEVGSYEQYF. The CDR3 DNA sequence: TGCGCCAGCAGCTTGGAAGTAGGATCCTACGAGCAGTACTTC.

This clonotype was detected many times. CDR3: CASSLAGQAPGEAFF. CDR3 DNA: TGCGCCAGCAGCTTGGCCGGACAGGCCCCAGGTGAAGCTTTCTTT. The chain couples TRBV5-1 to TRBJ1-1, with 7 nucleotides matching TRBD1. Per germline, CDR1 SGHRS and CDR2 YFSETQ. The J segment lost 7 bases and the V segment lost 0 bases, leaving 9 bases of the junction unmatched. The CDR3 runs 15 residues.